The 15 T cell receptor beta chains listed next were all sequenced from one sample in a study of early stage breast cancer tumors. Generated by immunoSEQ multiplex PCR, the TCRdb table keeps only in-frame clones and is missing some. The data contain 9,000 to 9,500 clones, about 64% of them singletons. Specimen: normal breast tissue next to the tumor. All receptors come from a person aged 55 to 70 with breast cancer.

This clone was seen a single time. The chain employs TRBV11-3 and TRBJ2-5; 13 nucleotides line up with TRBD2. J lost 5 bases, V lost 5 bases, and 8 bases had no gene match. CDR3 length equals 16 residues. Germline CDR1 and CDR2: SGHNT and YENEEA. In DNA form, the CDR3 reads TGTGCCAGCAGCAAAGGGACTAGCGGGATAGGGGAGACCCAGTACTTC. This gives the protein CASSKGTSGIGETQYF. Based on the CDR3 plus reference TRBV11-3 and TRBJ2-5, the full variable domain is EAGVVQSPRYKIIEKKQPVAFWCNPISGHNTLYWYLQNLGQGPELLIRYENEEAVDDSQLPKDRFSAERLKGVDSTLKIQPAELGDSAVYLCASSKGTSGIGETQYFGPGTRLLVL.

The rearrangement uses TRBV30 and TRBJ1-1, with 9 bases fitting TRBD1. J was trimmed by 6 bases and V by 1 base; bases with no gene match: 3. CDR1 GTSNPN and CDR2 SVGIG come from the germline V gene (reference sequence). The CDR3 loop spans 13 amino acids. CDR3 amino acids: CAWSGTGVSEAFF. Here the CDR3 DNA reads TGTGCCTGGAGTGGGACAGGGGTCTCTGAAGCTTTCTTT.

This clone was observed a few times. The genes are TRBV7-8 and TRBJ1-5; weak D call: TRBD1 (5 bases). The germline gives CDR1 SGHVS, CDR2 FQNEAQ. V shed 2 bases and J shed 3 bases, with 11 bases lying between them. The CDR3 is 15 amino acids. CDR3 DNA sequence: TGTGCCAGCAGCTTACTTCAGGGCCCCAATCAGCCCCAGCATTTT. This gives the protein CASSLLQGPNQPQHF.

The chain joins TRBV5-4 to TRBJ2-7, with 7 positions matching TRBD1. Germline V gene data show CDR1 as SGHNT and CDR2 as YYREEE (reference sequence). V lost 5 bases and J lost 4; bases outside the gene matches: 12. There are 15 residues in the CDR3. The CDR3 loop reads CASSYNVGGGYEQYF. Here the CDR3 DNA reads TGTGCCAGCAGTTATAACGTAGGGGGCGGTTACGAGCAGTACTTC. The full variable domain, with the rest looked up from reference TRBV5-4 and TRBJ2-7, is ETGVTQSPTHLIKTRGQQVTLRCSSQSGHNTVSWYQQALGQGPQFIFQYYREEENGRGNFPPRFSGLQFPNYSSELNVNALELDDSALYLCASSYNVGGGYEQYFGPGTRLTVT.

Only one count was recorded for this clone. The CDR3 loop reads CSVSFAYEQYF. The CDR3, as DNA: TGCAGCGTTTCGTTCGCCTACGAGCAGTACTTC. The chain couples TRBV29-1 to TRBJ2-7; D is undetermined. The CDR3 has 11 residues. Germline CDR1 and CDR2: SQVTM and ANQGSEA. V gave up 5 bases and J gave up 2 bases, with 7 bases separating them.

The chain employs TRBV13 and TRBJ2-7; 16 bases map to TRBD2. The CDR3 spans 16 residues. Germline V gene sequence: CDR1 PRHDT, CDR2 FYEKMQ (reference sequence). The J segment lost 6 bases and the V segment lost 1 base, leaving 3 bases of the junction unmatched. Here the CDR3 reads CASSLEGTSGRAEQYF. As DNA, the CDR3 is TGTGCCAGCAGCTTAGAAGGGACTAGCGGGAGGGCCGAGCAGTACTTC.

The chain joins TRBV5-1 to TRBJ1-1; unclear D gene. CDR1 is SGHRS, CDR2 YFSETQ, per germline. The CDR3 length is 16 residues. V was clipped by 3 bases and J by 4 bases, with 19 bases between them. CDR3 residues: CASSSPAGGLGTEAFF. CDR3 DNA sequence: TGCGCCAGCAGCTCGCCAGCAGGTGGGCTGGGCACTGAAGCTTTCTTT.

The V and J genes are TRBV30 and TRBJ1-4; D is possibly TRBD1 (6 bases). The CDR3 covers 18 residues. The ends were cut back, 2 bases at V and 2 bases at J, with 21 bases in the middle. The germline V gene encodes CDR1 GTSNPN and CDR2 SVGIG (reference sequence). The CDR3 DNA sequence: TGTGCCTGGAGTTTAGGGCCAGGGGTTAGCAGGACTAATGAAAAACTGTTTTTT. Translating it yields CAWSLGPGVSRTNEKLFF.

The chain joins TRBV15 to TRBJ2-2, with TRBD1 identical over 11 bases. V trimming: 5 bases; J trimming: 7 bases; junction bases outside the gene matches: 9. Germline V gene lookup returns CDR1 LNHNV and CDR2 YYDKDF (reference sequence). The CDR3 covers 16 residues. The CDR3 sequence is CATSSPGTGGRGELFF. The CDR3 region has the DNA TGTGCCACCAGCTCCCCCGGGACAGGGGGGCGCGGGGAGCTGTTTTTT.

This chain links TRBV2 with TRBJ2-3; D not resolved. Germline V lookup: CDR1 SNHLY, CDR2 FYNNEI. Trimming pared 6 bases from V and 1 base from J, leaving 5 bases between. The CDR3 has 12 residues. The CDR3 DNA follows: TGTGCCAGCAGGGCAGGCACAGATACGCAGTATTTT. This encodes CASRAGTDTQYF.

This clone is labeled as medium-sized (0.01 to 0.1%). In DNA, the CDR3 is TGCGCCAGCACCGGACAGTTCAATCAGCCCCAGCATTTT. Translation gives CASTGQFNQPQHF. V usage is TRBV10-2 and J usage is TRBJ1-5; D might be TRBD1 (6 bases). This CDR3 has 13 amino acids. Germline loops: CDR1 WSHSY, CDR2 SAAADI. V lost 7 bases and J lost 3, with 10 bases in between.

The chain links TRBV7-2 to TRBJ2-7, with D possibly matching TRBD2 (6 bases). The CDR3 extends over 15 amino acids. V lost 5 bases, J lost 0 bases, and 14 bases lay in between. CDR1 SGHTA and CDR2 FQGNSA come from the germline V gene. The CDR3 DNA reads as TGTGCCAGCAGCGGGGCGGGGCAATTCTCCTACGAGCAGTACTTC. Its protein product is CASSGAGQFSYEQYF.

The gene calls are TRBV7-6 and TRBJ1-3; D is undetermined. CDR1 SGHVS and CDR2 FNYEAQ come from the germline V gene. The CDR3 length is 15 residues. With 5 bases removed from V and 1 base from J, the gap between germline ends came to 12 bases. The CDR3 protein is CASSLEGSSGNTIYF. In DNA form, the CDR3 reads TGTGCCAGCAGCCTGGAGGGCTCTTCTGGAAACACCATATATTTT.

The V and J genes are TRBV28 and TRBJ2-2; 9 positions agree with TRBD2. In germline, CDR1 is MDHEN, CDR2 SYDVKM. The CDR3 runs 15 residues. With V trimmed by 5 bases and J by 7 bases, 8 bases remained unmatched. CDR3 region: CASSPTAGGHGELFF. Written as DNA, the CDR3 is TGTGCCAGCAGTCCTACGGCGGGGGGGCACGGGGAGCTGTTTTTT.

The V gene is TRBV23-1, the J gene TRBJ2-2; 11 positions match TRBD2. TRBV23-1 has ORF status, its function being uncertain. The V and J ends lost 2 bases and 3 bases, in that order; junction bases with no gene match: 8. This CDR3 is 18 amino acids long. In DNA form, the CDR3 reads TGCGCCAGCAGTCAAGGGACTAGCGGACCCCGCGACACCGGGGAGCTGTTTTTT. It translates to CASSQGTSGPRDTGELFF.